The 11 T cell receptor beta chains below were found in one sample sequenced in a study of post-analysis software for immune sequencing data. Findings and caveats of the study: Patients carried a few TRBV segments more frequently than controls did, and TRBV5-6, TRBV5-1 and TRBV20-1 were among them.

Their antigens are not known. Researchers reported that TCR beta cDNA libraries carried unique molecular identifiers. From the PCR reads, TCRdb called clonotypes with MiXCR, one entry per CDR3 protein. Of 250,000 to 300,000 distinct CDR3 sequences in the sample, just over 35% are singletons; the top ten hold 4.5% to 5.5%. The material sequenced was blood. All receptors derive from a girl aged 10-17 years with multiple sclerosis.

This clonotype has a count of ten or more. The J gene is TRBJ1-2, the V gene TRBV7-9, with a tentative D call TRBD1 (6 bases). Deletions cut 8 bases from V and 8 bases from J, with 21 bases between. Germline loops: CDR1 SEHNR, CDR2 FQNEAQ (reference sequence). CDR3 size: 14 residues. The CDR3: CASRGIGGSEGYTF. The CDR3 DNA reads as TGTGCCAGCCGGGGCATAGGGGGAAGTGAAGGCTACACCTTC. The full variable domain, rest sourced from reference TRBV7-9 and TRBJ1-2, is DTGVSQNPRHKITKRGQNVTFRCDPISEHNRLYWYRQTLGQGPEFLTYFQNEAQLEKSRLLSDRFSAERPKGSFSTLEIQRTEQGDSAMYLCASRGIGGSEGYTFGSGTRLTVV.

A few counts support this clonotype. The genes are TRBV15 and TRBJ2-6; no firm D call. With 0 bases removed from V and 1 base from J, the gap between germline ends came to 7 bases. CDR3 size: 16 residues. Germline CDR1 LNHNV, CDR2 YYDKDF (reference sequence). In DNA form, the CDR3 reads TGTGCCACCAGCAGAGATCAACGTTCTGGGGCCAACGTCCTGACTTTC. This gives the protein CATSRDQRSGANVLTF.

The CDR3 nucleotides are TGTGCCAGCAGCTCACTCGGGCTCCCAAGCCCCGGGGAGCTGTTTTTT. As protein: CASSSLGLPSPGELFF. V is TRBV12-3 or TRBV12-4 and J is TRBJ2-2; D uncertain. Trimming removed 6 bases from V and 6 bases from J, with 20 bases in between. The CDR3 totals 16 residues.

As regards this clonotype: A much larger clone is a single base away; this may be a read error. The rearrangement uses TRBV14 and TRBJ2-3; maybe TRBD2 (7 bases). Trimming removed 4 bases at V and 1 base at J, with 12 bases between. The CDR3 loop spans 15 amino acids. CDR1 SGHDN and CDR2 FVKESK come from the germline V gene. CDR3 bases: TGTGCCAGCAGCCGACGGGGGGCAGGCACAGATACGCAGTATTTT. As protein: CASSRRGAGTDTQYF.

This clonotype was counted at least ten times. This rearrangement joins TRBV11-3 to TRBJ2-1, with D possibly matching TRBD1 (5 bases). The V end lost 5 bases, the J end lost 1 base, and 15 bases lay between the germline ends. In germline, CDR1 is SGHNT, CDR2 YENEEA. CDR3 size: 16 residues. As DNA, the CDR3 is TGTGCCAGCAGCGGTCTTGGGGCTAAATCCTACAATGAGCAGTTCTTC. Residues: CASSGLGAKSYNEQFF. Using reference TRBV11-3 and TRBJ2-1 for the parts outside the CDR3, the full variable domain is EAGVVQSPRYKIIEKKQPVAFWCNPISGHNTLYWYLQNLGQGPELLIRYENEEAVDDSQLPKDRFSAERLKGVDSTLKIQPAELGDSAVYLCASSGLGAKSYNEQFFGPGTRLTVL.

The V call is TRBV15, the J call TRBJ2-7, with 7 bases that match TRBD1. The germline V gene encodes CDR1 LNHNV and CDR2 YYDKDF (reference sequence). The CDR3 sequence is 15 residues long. V was clipped by 0 bases and J by 7 bases; unmatched bases: 9. The CDR3 sequence: CATSREGQTGREQYF. CDR3 nucleotides: TGTGCCACCAGCAGAGAGGGACAGACGGGAAGGGAGCAGTACTTC.

This clonotype was recorded many times. CDR3 sequence reads: CASSPPRPGGQETQYF. CDR3 DNA: TGTGCCAGCAGCCCTCCTCGGCCGGGCGGCCAAGAGACCCAGTACTTC. The V gene is TRBV3-1, the J gene TRBJ2-5; D remains unclear. The V gene's germline CDR1 is LGHDT and CDR2 YNNKEL (reference sequence). With 4 bases removed from V and 1 base from J, the gap between germline ends came to 16 bases. CDR3 length equals 16 residues.

This clonotype was seen more than once but under ten times. This may be a read error, as it is one base from a much larger clone. This chain connects TRBV24-1 to TRBJ2-3, with 7 nucleotides matching TRBD2. The CDR3 is 16 amino acids. Germline CDR1 reads KGHDR; CDR2 reads SFDVKD. The CDR3 nucleotides are TGTGCCACCAGTGATCGACTAGGCGGGAGCACAGGTACGCAGTATTTT. Translation: CATSDRLGGSTGTQYF.

The sample holds many counts of this clonotype. The chain couples TRBV24-1 to TRBJ2-1; D ambiguous. Germline V gives CDR1 KGHDR, CDR2 SFDVKD. This CDR3 is 11 amino acids long. Deletions cut 7 bases from V and 8 bases from J, with 8 bases between. CDR3 DNA sequence: TGTGCCACCAGCAGGAACTATGAGCAGTTCTTC. This gives the protein CATSRNYEQFF.

This clonotype was recorded a few times. A much larger clone differs from this one at a single base, so this may be a read error. This chain joins TRBV6-2 or TRBV6-3 and TRBJ2-3; D is uncertain. Germline V lookup: CDR1 MNHEY, CDR2 SVGEGT. This CDR3 has 15 amino acids. Trimming left V 0 bases short and J 1 base short, with 8 bases between. The CDR3 is CASSYSKAGTDTQYF. The DNA of the CDR3 is TGTGCCAGCAGTTACTCGAAGGCCGGCACAGATACGCAGTATTTT.

Comments on this clonotype: A single base separates this from a much larger clone, so it may be a read error. The chain is built from TRBV12-3 or TRBV12-4 and TRBJ2-1, with 14 bases that match TRBD2. The trim removed 3 bases at V and 11 bases at J, leaving 6 bases unmatched. The CDR3 length is 15 residues. CDR3 in amino acids: CASSLTSGGAGKQFF. The CDR3 coding sequence is TGTGCCAGCAGTTTGACTAGCGGGGGGGCCGGTAAGCAGTTCTTC.